The rows below give T cell receptor beta chains drawn from one sample of a study of blood T cell repertoires in COVID-19. Sequencing used immunoSEQ multiplex PCR; TCRdb keeps in-frame clones, though not all of them. The sample consists of fewer than 55,000 clones, under 90% of them appearing once. Sequenced input: peripheral blood. The receptor source for this set is a man older than 75 with active or convalescent COVID-19. The CDR3 runs from the conserved cysteine through the conserved F or W. D genes are given only for firm matches. A row's size may be missing; if present it is once, few, many or a size class.

TRBV18	TRBJ2-2	.	.	CASSQGLFENTGELFF	TGTGCCAGCTCACAGGGGTTATTTGAGAACACCGGGGAGCTGTTTTTT
TRBV5-1	TRBJ1-2	TRBD1	.	CASSLTGAYNYGYTF	TGCGCCAGCAGCTTGACAGGGGCGTATAACTATGGCTACACCTTC
TRBV9	TRBJ2-3	TRBD2	.	CASSVGAGGEDTQYF	TGTGCCAGCAGCGTAGGAGCGGGAGGGGAAGATACGCAGTATTTT
TRBV10-2	TRBJ2-3	TRBD2	.	CASSEPGLATDTQYF	TGCGCCAGCAGCGAACCGGGACTAGCGACAGATACGCAGTATTTT
TRBV11-2	TRBJ2-3	.	.	CASSLELGTDTQYF	TGTGCCAGCAGCTTAGAACTGGGCACAGATACGCAGTATTTT
TRBV5-5	TRBJ2-3	TRBD2	.	CASSLGLAGVGSDTQYF	TGTGCCAGCAGCTTAGGACTAGCGGGAGTTGGGTCAGATACGCAGTATTTT
TRBV5-1	TRBJ2-2	TRBD2	.	CASSPRTSGVTGELFF	TGCGCCAGCAGCCCCCGGACTAGCGGGGTTACCGGGGAGCTGTTTTTT
TRBV15	TRBJ1-1	.	.	CATSRDPGRVATEAFF	TGTGCCACCAGCAGAGATCCCGGCAGGGTGGCCACTGAAGCTTTCTTT
TRBV30	TRBJ1-1	.	.	CAWTSGLPAFF	TGTGCCTGGACCAGCGGACTGCCGGCTTTCTTT
TRBV5-1	TRBJ2-1	TRBD1	.	CASSTTGGKISYNEQFF	TGCGCCAGCAGCACGACAGGGGGGAAAATCTCCTACAATGAGCAGTTCTTC
TRBV5-1	TRBJ1-1	TRBD1	once	CASSPDREDSEAFF	TGCGCCAGCAGCCCGGACAGGGAAGATTCCGAAGCTTTCTTT
TRBV28	TRBJ2-6	.	.	CASSLGGGYDSGANVLTF	TGTGCCAGCAGTTTGGGAGGCGGCTACGACTCTGGGGCCAACGTCCTGACTTTC
TRBV18	TRBJ1-1	TRBD1	few	CASSPGQIMNTEAFF	TGTGCCAGCTCACCGGGACAGATCATGAACACTGAAGCTTTCTTT
TRBV30	TRBJ1-1	.	.	CAWGRGFEAFF	TGTGCCTGGGGCCGGGGGTTTGAAGCTTTCTTT
TRBV10-3	TRBJ2-7	TRBD1	.	CAISESSRGWYEQYF	TGTGCCATCAGTGAGTCGAGCAGGGGGTGGTACGAGCAGTACTTC
TRBV7-3	TRBJ2-1	.	.	CASSLGPDNEQFF	TGTGCCAGCAGCTTAGGGCCTGACAATGAGCAGTTCTTC
TRBV5-1	TRBJ1-1	.	.	CASRLGAVRENTEAFF	TGCGCCAGCAGACTGGGAGCAGTAAGGGAAAACACTGAAGCTTTCTTT
TRBV19	TRBJ1-3	TRBD1	few	CASSRPDRGPGNTIYF	TGTGCCAGTAGCCGACCCGACAGGGGACCTGGAAACACCATATATTTT
TRBV27	TRBJ1-6	TRBD1	.	CASRPSGQGILHF	TGTGCCAGCAGGCCGTCGGGACAGGGGATTCTCCACTTT
TRBV7-2	TRBJ1-3	TRBD1	.	CASSSMGQVGNTIYF	TGTGCCAGCAGCTCAATGGGACAGGTTGGAAACACCATATATTTT
TRBV7-2	TRBJ2-6	.	once	CASSPRLGANVLTF	TGTGCCAGCAGCCCAAGACTTGGGGCCAACGTCCTGACTTTC
TRBV5-1	TRBJ2-1	TRBD1	.	CASTSGGAGEQFF	TGCGCCAGCACATCAGGGGGCGCGGGTGAGCAGTTCTTC
TRBV5-1	TRBJ1-6	.	few	CASSLEEENSPLHF	TGCGCCAGCAGCTTGGAAGAGGAGAATTCACCCCTCCACTTT
TRBV7-2	TRBJ2-1	TRBD2	.	CASSSRTSGSNEQFF	TGTGCCAGCAGCTCCCGGACTAGCGGGAGCAATGAGCAGTTCTTC
TRBV2	TRBJ2-5	.	.	CASSDTGSRKTQYF	TGTGCCAGCAGTGATACAGGGTCCCGAAAGACCCAGTACTTC
TRBV28	TRBJ2-3	.	.	CASSLVSRAADTQYF	TGTGCCAGCAGTTTAGTCTCCAGGGCGGCAGATACGCAGTATTTT
TRBV27	TRBJ1-4	TRBD1	.	CASRSGTGIFNEKLFF	TGTGCCAGCAGATCCGGGACAGGGATCTTTAATGAAAAACTGTTTTTT
TRBV6-5	TRBJ2-7	.	.	CASRTVIYEQYF	TGTGCCAGCAGAACAGTAATTTACGAGCAGTACTTC
TRBV5-1	TRBJ2-7	TRBD2	.	CASSSTSGNYEQYF	TGCGCCAGCAGCTCGACTAGCGGGAACTACGAGCAGTACTTC
TRBV5-5	TRBJ2-7	.	.	CASSARLPAGLHEQYF	TGTGCCAGCAGCGCACGCCTTCCGGCAGGGTTACACGAGCAGTACTTC
TRBV27	TRBJ2-5	.	.	CASSLGWKYQETQYF	TGTGCCAGCAGTTTGGGCTGGAAGTACCAAGAGACCCAGTACTTC
TRBV27	TRBJ1-1	.	.	CASSFHGGATEAFF	TGTGCCAGCAGTTTCCACGGGGGAGCCACTGAAGCTTTCTTT
TRBV6-2/TRBV6-3	TRBJ2-7	.	.	CASSYVRSYEQYF	TGTGCCAGCAGTTACGTCCGTAGCTACGAGCAGTACTTC
TRBV7-6	TRBJ1-1	.	.	CASSLLQEAFF	TGTGCCAGCAGCTTACTGCAGGAAGCTTTCTTT
TRBV30	TRBJ2-3	.	.	CAWNVAGRSFDTQYF	TGTGCCTGGAACGTGGCGGGGCGGTCATTTGATACGCAGTATTTT
TRBV21-1	TRBJ2-7	.	.	CASSKTSGRLGEQYF	TGTGCCAGCAGCAAAACTAGCGGTCGTTTGGGCGAGCAGTACTTC
TRBV13	TRBJ1-6	TRBD1	.	CASARGQGISPLHF	TGTGCCAGCGCCCGGGGACAGGGGATTTCACCCCTCCACTTT
TRBV2	TRBJ2-7	TRBD1	.	CASSQTGQKIHEQYF	TGTGCCAGCAGTCAAACGGGACAGAAAATTCACGAGCAGTACTTC
TRBV12-3/TRBV12-4	TRBJ2-3	TRBD2	.	CASTRLAGDTQYF	TGTGCCAGCACTCGACTAGCAGGAGATACGCAGTATTTT
TRBV21-1	TRBJ1-6	.	.	CASSPGTGNSPLHF	TGTGCCAGCAGCCCCGGGACAGGGAATTCACCCCTCCACTTT
TRBV6-2/TRBV6-3	TRBJ2-7	.	.	CASSRTPFTGYYEQYF	TGTGCCAGCAGTCGCACCCCTTTTACAGGGTACTACGAGCAGTACTTC